The TCR beta chain under discussion was sequenced for a study of PD-1 blockade in classical Hodgkin lymphoma. Overall study: Administration of nivolumab to patients was at 3 mg/kg intravenously every 2 weeks. General study findings and limits: Repertoire difference causes, possibly disease activity or prior therapy, remain undefined.

Measured with immunoSEQ multiplex PCR; TCRdb has only the in-frame clones, and not every one. The sample lists about 97,000 clones, over 80% occurring once. Germline values: CDR1 SGHTA, CDR2 FQGTGA. The ends were cut back, 0 bases at V and 9 bases at J, with 12 bases in the middle. This CDR3 has 14 amino acids. Concerning this clone itself: Its antigen is currently unknown.

Each patient experienced a relapse that followed autologous stem cell transplantation, and brentuximab vedotin exposure varied. The receptor comes from a human donor with classical Hodgkin lymphoma. Sequenced material: peripheral blood mononuclear cells (PBMCs), taken at baseline. The chain combines TRBV7-3 with TRBJ2-1; a weak D match, TRBD2 (6 bases). The CDR3 DNA reads as TGTGCCAGCAGCTTAACGGGAGGCCCCGGTGAGCAGTTCTTC. This encodes CASSLTGGPGEQFF.